This TCR beta chain was profiled in a study of PD-L1 blockade in urothelial cancer. Germline V gene lookup returns CDR1 MGHRA and CDR2 YSYEKL. This CDR3 has 16 residues. The trim removed 4 bases at V and 2 bases at J, leaving 9 bases unmatched. Sequenced by immunoSEQ multiplex PCR; TCRdb stores in-frame clones only, minus some. Altogether 120,000 or so clones are present, about 84% being singletons, with the ten largest covering roughly 2.6%. Stated time point: peripheral blood 6 weeks after treatment start. The V and J genes are TRBV4-1 and TRBJ2-7, with 9 bases aligning to TRBD1. This specimen consisted of PBMCs, obtained around atezolizumab (anti-PD-L1) treatment. The clonotype originates from a man in his forties or fifties with urothelial cancer. The CDR3 coding sequence is TGCGCCAGCAGCCGATCATACGGGACAGGGACCTACGAGCAGTACTTC. It is translated as CASSRSYGTGTYEQYF.